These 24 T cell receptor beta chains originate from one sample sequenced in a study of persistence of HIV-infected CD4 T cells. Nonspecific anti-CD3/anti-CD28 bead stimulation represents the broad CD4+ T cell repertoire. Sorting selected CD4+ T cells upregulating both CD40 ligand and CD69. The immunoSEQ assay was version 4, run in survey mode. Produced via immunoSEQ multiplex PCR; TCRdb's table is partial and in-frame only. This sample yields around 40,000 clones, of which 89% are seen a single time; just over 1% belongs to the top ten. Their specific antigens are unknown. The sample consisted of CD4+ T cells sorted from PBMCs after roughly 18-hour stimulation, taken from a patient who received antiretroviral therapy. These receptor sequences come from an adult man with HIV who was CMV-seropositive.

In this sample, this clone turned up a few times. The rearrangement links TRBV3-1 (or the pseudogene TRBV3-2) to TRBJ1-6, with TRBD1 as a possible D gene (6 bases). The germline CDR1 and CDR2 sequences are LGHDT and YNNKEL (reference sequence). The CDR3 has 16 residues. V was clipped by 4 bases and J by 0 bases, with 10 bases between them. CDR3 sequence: CASSLGQSSYNSPLHF. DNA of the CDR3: TGTGCCAGCAGCCTTGGACAGAGCTCCTATAATTCACCCCTCCACTTT.

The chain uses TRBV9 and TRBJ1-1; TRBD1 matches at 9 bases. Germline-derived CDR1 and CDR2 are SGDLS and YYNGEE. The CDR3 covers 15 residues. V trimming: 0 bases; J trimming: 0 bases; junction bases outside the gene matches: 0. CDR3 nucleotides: TGTGCCAGCAGCGTAGGGGACAGGGTGAACACTGAAGCTTTCTTT. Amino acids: CASSVGDRVNTEAFF.

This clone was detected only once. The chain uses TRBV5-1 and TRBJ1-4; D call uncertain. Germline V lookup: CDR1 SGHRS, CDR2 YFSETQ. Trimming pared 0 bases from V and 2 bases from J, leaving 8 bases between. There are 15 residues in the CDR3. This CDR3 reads CASSLGGGTNEKLFF. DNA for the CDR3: TGCGCCAGCAGCTTGGGTGGAGGGACTAATGAAAAACTGTTTTTT. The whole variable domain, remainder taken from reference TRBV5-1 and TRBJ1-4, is KAGVTQTPRYLIKTRGQQVTLSCSPISGHRSVSWYQQTPGQGLQFLFEYFSETQRNKGNFPGRFSGRQFSNSRSEMNVSTLELGDSALYLCASSLGGGTNEKLFFGSGTQLSVL.

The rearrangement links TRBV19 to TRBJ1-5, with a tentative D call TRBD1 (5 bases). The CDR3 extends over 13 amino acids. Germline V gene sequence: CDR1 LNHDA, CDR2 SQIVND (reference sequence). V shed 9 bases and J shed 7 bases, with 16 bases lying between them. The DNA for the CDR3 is TGTGCCAGCAATCGAGGCTGGGGCCAGCCCCAGCATTTT. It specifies CASNRGWGQPQHF.

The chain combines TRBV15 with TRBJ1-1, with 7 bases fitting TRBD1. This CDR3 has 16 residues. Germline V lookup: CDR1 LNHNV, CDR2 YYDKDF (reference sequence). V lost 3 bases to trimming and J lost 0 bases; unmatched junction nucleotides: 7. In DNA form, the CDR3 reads TGTGCCACCAGCAGCGGGCAGGGGGTTATGAACACTGAAGCTTTCTTT. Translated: CATSSGQGVMNTEAFF.

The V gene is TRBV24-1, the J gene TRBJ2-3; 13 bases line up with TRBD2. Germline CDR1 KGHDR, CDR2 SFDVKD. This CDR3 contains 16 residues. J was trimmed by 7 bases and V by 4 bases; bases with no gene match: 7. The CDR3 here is CATSDPGLAGDHTQYF. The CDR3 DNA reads TGTGCCACCAGTGACCCTGGACTAGCGGGGGACCATACGCAGTATTTT.

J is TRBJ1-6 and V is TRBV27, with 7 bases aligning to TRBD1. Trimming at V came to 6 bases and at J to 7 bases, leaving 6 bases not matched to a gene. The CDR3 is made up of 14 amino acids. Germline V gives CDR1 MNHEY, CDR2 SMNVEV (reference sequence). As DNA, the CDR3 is TGTGCCAGCAGGATGGGACAGCTAAATTCACCCCTCCACTTT. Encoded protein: CASRMGQLNSPLHF.

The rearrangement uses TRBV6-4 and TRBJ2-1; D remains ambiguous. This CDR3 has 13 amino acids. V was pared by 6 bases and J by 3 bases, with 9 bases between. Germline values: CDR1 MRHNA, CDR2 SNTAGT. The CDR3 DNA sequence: TGTGCCAGCAGCCCCGGGCACTACAATGAGCAGTTCTTC. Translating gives CASSPGHYNEQFF.

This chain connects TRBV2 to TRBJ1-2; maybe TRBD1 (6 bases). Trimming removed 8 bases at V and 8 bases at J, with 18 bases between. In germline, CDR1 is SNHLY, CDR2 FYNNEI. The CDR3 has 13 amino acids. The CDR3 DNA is TGTGCCAGCGTTACAGGGCCCCTTCGGGGCTACACCTTC. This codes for CASVTGPLRGYTF.

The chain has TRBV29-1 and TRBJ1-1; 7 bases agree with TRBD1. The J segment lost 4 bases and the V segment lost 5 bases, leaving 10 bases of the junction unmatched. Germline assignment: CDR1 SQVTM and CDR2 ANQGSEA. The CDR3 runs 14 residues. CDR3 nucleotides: TGCAGCGTTAGTCGAGGAGCAGGGGGCACTGAAGCTTTCTTT. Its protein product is CSVSRGAGGTEAFF.

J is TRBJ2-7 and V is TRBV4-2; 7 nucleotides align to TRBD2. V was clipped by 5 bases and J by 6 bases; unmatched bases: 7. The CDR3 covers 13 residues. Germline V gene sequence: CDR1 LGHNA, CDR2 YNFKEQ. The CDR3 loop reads CASSAQGGSEQYF. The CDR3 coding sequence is TGTGCCAGCAGCGCCCAGGGAGGGAGCGAGCAGTACTTC.

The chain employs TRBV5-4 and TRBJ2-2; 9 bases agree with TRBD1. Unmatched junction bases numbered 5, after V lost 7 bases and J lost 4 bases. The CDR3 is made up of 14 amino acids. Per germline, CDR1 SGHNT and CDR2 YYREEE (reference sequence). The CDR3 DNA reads TGTGCCAGCTCCCAGACAGGGGGCACCGGGGAGCTGTTTTTT. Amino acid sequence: CASSQTGGTGELFF.

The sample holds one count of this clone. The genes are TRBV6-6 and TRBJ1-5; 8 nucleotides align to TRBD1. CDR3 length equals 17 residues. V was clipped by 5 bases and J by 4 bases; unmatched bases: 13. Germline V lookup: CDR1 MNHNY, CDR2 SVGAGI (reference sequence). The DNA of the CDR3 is TGTGCCAGCAGTCCTTTCCAGACAGGGGCAGCGAATCAGCCCCAGCATTTT. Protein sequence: CASSPFQTGAANQPQHF.

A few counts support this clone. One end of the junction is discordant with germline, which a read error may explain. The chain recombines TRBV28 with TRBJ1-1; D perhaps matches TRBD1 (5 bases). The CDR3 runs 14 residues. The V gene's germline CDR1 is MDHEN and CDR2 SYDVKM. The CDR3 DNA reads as TGTGCCAGCAGTTTGACGGGGGTGAAGACTGAAGCTTTCTTT. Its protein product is CASSLTGVKTEAFF.

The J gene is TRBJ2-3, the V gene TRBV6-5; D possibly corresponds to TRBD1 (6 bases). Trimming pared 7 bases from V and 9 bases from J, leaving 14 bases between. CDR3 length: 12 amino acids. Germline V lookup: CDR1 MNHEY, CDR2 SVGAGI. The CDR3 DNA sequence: TGTGCCAGCACTCTGGGGCAGGGGACGCAGTATTTT. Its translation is CASTLGQGTQYF.

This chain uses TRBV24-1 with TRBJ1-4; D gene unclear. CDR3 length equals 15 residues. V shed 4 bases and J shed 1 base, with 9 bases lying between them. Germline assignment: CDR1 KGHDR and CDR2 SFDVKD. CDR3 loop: CATSDPGLTNEKLFF. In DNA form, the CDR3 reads TGTGCCACCAGTGACCCAGGCCTAACTAATGAAAAACTGTTTTTT.

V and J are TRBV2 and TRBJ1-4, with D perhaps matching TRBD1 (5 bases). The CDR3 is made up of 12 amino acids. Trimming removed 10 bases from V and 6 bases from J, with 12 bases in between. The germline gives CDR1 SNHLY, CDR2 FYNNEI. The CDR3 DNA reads TGTGCCACCAGGGTGGGATATGAAAAACTGTTTTTT. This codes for CATRVGYEKLFF.

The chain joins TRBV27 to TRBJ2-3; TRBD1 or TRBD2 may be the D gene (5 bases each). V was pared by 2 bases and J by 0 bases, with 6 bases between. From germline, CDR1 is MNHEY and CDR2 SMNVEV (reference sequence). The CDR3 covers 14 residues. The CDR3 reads CASSLRDSTDTQYF. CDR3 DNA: TGTGCCAGCAGTTTACGGGACAGCACAGATACGCAGTATTTT.

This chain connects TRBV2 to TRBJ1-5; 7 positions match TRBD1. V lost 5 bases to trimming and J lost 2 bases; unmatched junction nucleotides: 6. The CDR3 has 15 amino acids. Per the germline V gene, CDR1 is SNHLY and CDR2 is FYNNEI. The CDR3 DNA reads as TGTGCCAGCAGTCGACAGGGCGTGGGCAATCAGCCCCAGCATTTT. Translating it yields CASSRQGVGNQPQHF.

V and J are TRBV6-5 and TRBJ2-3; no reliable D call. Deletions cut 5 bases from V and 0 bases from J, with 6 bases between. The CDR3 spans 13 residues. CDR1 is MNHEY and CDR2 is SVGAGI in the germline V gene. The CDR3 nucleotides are TGTGCCAGCAGTCTAACGAGCACAGATACGCAGTATTTT. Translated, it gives CASSLTSTDTQYF.

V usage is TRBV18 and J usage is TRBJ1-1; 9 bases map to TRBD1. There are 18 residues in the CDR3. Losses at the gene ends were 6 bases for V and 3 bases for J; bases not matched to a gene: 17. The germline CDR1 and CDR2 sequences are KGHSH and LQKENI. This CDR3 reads CASSNTARGQGGDTEAFF. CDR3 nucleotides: TGTGCCAGCTCTAACACCGCCCGGGGACAGGGCGGAGACACTGAAGCTTTCTTT. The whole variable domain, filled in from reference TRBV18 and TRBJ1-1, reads NAGVMQNPRHLVRRRGQEARLRCSPMKGHSHVYWYRQLPEEGLKFMVYLQKENIIDESGMPKERFSAEFPKEGPSILRIQQVVRGDSAAYFCASSNTARGQGGDTEAFFGQGTRLTVV.

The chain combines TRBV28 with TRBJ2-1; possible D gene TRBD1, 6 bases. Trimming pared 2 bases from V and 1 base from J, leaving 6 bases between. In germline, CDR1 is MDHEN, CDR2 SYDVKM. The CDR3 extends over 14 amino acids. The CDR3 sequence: CASSLQGSYNEQFF. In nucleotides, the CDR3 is TGTGCCAGCAGTTTACAGGGGTCCTACAATGAGCAGTTCTTC.

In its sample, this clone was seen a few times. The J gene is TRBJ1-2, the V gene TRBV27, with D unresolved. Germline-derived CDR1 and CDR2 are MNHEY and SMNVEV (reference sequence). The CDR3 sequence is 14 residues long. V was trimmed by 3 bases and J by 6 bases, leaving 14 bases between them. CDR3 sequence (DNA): TGTGCCAGCAGTTTGCAGAAGGCATCAAATGGCTACACCTTC. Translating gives CASSLQKASNGYTF.

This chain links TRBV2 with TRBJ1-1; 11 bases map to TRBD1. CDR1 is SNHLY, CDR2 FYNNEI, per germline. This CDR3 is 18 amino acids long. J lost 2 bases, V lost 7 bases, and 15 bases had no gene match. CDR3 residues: CASIRGEGQGGFNTEAFF. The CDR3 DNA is TGTGCCAGCATCAGAGGGGAGGGACAGGGGGGATTTAACACTGAAGCTTTCTTT.